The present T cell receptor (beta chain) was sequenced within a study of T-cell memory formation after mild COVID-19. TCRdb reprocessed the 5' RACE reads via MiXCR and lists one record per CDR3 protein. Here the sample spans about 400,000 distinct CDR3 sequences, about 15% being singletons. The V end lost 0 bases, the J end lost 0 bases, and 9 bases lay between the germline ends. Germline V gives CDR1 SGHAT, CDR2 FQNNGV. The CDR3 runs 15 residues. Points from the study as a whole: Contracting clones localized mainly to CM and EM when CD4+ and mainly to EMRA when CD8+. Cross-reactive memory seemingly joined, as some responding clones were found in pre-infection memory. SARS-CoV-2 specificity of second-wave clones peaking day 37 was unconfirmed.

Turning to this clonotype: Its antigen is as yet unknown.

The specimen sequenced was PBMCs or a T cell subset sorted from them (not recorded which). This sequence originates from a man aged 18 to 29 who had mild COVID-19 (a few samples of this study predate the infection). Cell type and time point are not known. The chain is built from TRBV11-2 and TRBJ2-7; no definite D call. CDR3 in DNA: TGTGCCAGCAGCTTAGATCTGCAGGCCTCCTACGAGCAGTACTTC. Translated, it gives CASSLDLQASYEQYF.